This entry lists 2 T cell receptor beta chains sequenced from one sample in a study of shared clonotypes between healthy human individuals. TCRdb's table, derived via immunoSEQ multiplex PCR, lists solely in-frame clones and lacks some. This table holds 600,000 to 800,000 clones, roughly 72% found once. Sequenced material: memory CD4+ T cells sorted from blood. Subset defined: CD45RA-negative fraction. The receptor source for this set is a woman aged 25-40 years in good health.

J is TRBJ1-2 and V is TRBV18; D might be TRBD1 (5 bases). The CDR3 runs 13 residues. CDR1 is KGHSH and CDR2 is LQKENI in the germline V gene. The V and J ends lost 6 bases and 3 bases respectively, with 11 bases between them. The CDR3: CASSDGGDYGYTF. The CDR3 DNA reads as TGTGCCAGCTCGGACGGAGGGGACTATGGCTACACCTTC.

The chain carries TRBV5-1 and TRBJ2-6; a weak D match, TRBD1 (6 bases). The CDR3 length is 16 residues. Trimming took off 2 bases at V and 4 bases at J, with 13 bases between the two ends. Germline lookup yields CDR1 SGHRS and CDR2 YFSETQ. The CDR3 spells CASSFAGGQGANVLTF. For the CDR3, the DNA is TGCGCCAGCAGCTTTGCTGGGGGCCAGGGGGCCAACGTCCTGACTTTC.